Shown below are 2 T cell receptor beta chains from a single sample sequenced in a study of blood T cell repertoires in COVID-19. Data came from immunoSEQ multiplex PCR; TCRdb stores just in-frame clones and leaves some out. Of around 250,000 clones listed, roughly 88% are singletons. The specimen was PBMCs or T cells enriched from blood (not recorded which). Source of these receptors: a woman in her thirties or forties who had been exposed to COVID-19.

The CDR3 is CASNRVGQPRAFNYGYTF. CDR3 in DNA: TGTGCCAGCAACCGAGTGGGACAGCCCCGCGCATTTAACTATGGCTACACCTTC. The V and J genes are TRBV5-4 and TRBJ1-2; the match to TRBD1 covers 7 bases. The CDR3 is 18 residues long. The trim removed 6 bases at V and 1 base at J, leaving 18 bases unmatched. Germline V gene lookup returns CDR1 SGHNT and CDR2 YYREEE (reference sequence).

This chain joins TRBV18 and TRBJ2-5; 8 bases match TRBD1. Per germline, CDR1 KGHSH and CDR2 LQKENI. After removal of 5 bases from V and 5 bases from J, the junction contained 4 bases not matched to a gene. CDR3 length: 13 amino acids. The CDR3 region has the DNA TGTGCCAGCTCATCGACAGGGGATGAGACCCAGTACTTC. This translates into CASSSTGDETQYF.